The rows below give T cell receptor beta chains drawn from one sample of a study of technical replicates of blood from a handful of donors. Some clones are missing from TCRdb's copy, which holds only in-frame ones; the method was immunoSEQ multiplex PCR. The sample records about 79,000 clones, approximately 91% being singletons. The sequenced sample consisted of T cells isolated from PBMCs. The receptors come from a human donor in good health. Some clones in this sample may be carry-over from other donors' samples. Each CDR3 is given with its conserved first and last residue. Fields, in order: clone size, J gene, V gene, D gene, CDR3 DNA, CDR3 protein. A D gene is named only where the DNA matches it firmly. Size is stated for part of the rows, as once, few or many counts, or as a class when the clone is expanded.

clone_size: -
j_call: TRBJ1-3
v_call: TRBV13
d_call: -
cdr3_nt: TGTGCCAGCAGCCTTAGACAGTCTGGAAACACCATATATTTT
cdr3_aa: CASSLRQSGNTIYF

clone_size: -
j_call: TRBJ1-4
v_call: TRBV13
d_call: -
cdr3_nt: TGTGCCAGCAGCCGAGAGCAAAATGAAAAACTGTTTTTT
cdr3_aa: CASSREQNEKLFF

clone_size: -
j_call: TRBJ2-5
v_call: TRBV13
d_call: -
cdr3_nt: TGTGCCAGCAGCTTCACAAGCGTACAAGAGACCCAGTACTTC
cdr3_aa: CASSFTSVQETQYF

clone_size: -
j_call: TRBJ1-4
v_call: TRBV5-1
d_call: TRBD1
cdr3_nt: TGCGCCAGCAGCCCGGGACAGGGAGGTGAAAAACTGTTTTTT
cdr3_aa: CASSPGQGGEKLFF

clone_size: -
j_call: TRBJ1-6
v_call: TRBV7-6
d_call: -
cdr3_nt: TGTGCCAGCAGCCAAGCGAGTAACTCACCCCTCCACTTT
cdr3_aa: CASSQASNSPLHF

clone_size: -
j_call: TRBJ2-5
v_call: TRBV7-9
d_call: TRBD2
cdr3_nt: TGTGCCAGCAGCCCGTCGACTAGCGATTATCAAGAGACCCAGTACTTC
cdr3_aa: CASSPSTSDYQETQYF

clone_size: -
j_call: TRBJ2-2
v_call: TRBV13
d_call: TRBD2
cdr3_nt: TGTGCCAGCAGCTTAATGGCTAGCGGGACCGGGGAGCTGTTTTTT
cdr3_aa: CASSLMASGTGELFF

clone_size: -
j_call: TRBJ2-1
v_call: TRBV11-3
d_call: TRBD2
cdr3_nt: TGTGCCAGCAGCCGCTTCCCGGAGCGGGGGTACAATGAGCAGTTCTTC
cdr3_aa: CASSRFPERGYNEQFF

clone_size: -
j_call: TRBJ2-1
v_call: TRBV7-9
d_call: -
cdr3_nt: TGTGCCAGCAGCTTTTACCGAGGCTCCTACAATGAGCAGTTCTTC
cdr3_aa: CASSFYRGSYNEQFF

clone_size: once
j_call: TRBJ1-1
v_call: TRBV5-6
d_call: TRBD1
cdr3_nt: TGTGCCAGCAGCCCGGGACAGGGGAACACTGAAGCTTTCTTT
cdr3_aa: CASSPGQGNTEAFF

clone_size: once
j_call: TRBJ2-5
v_call: TRBV7-9
d_call: -
cdr3_nt: TGTGCCAGCAGCTTAGGCCTACCAGAGACCCAGTACTTC
cdr3_aa: CASSLGLPETQYF

clone_size: -
j_call: TRBJ2-3
v_call: TRBV28
d_call: TRBD2
cdr3_nt: TGCGCGGCAGTGGGGACTAGCGGGACAGATACGCAGTATTTT
cdr3_aa: CAAVGTSGTDTQYF

clone_size: -
j_call: TRBJ1-1
v_call: TRBV20-1
d_call: -
cdr3_nt: TGCAGTGCTAACCTATACACTGAAGCTTTCTTT
cdr3_aa: CSANLYTEAFF

clone_size: -
j_call: TRBJ2-1
v_call: TRBV7-2
d_call: -
cdr3_nt: TGTGCCAGCAGCTTATGGCCCGGGGGAGGAAGGAATGAGCAGTTCTTC
cdr3_aa: CASSLWPGGGRNEQFF

clone_size: -
j_call: TRBJ2-7
v_call: TRBV7-3
d_call: -
cdr3_nt: TGTGCCAGCAGCTTAAGGGCTAGCGAAGGCACGGACGAGCAGTACTTC
cdr3_aa: CASSLRASEGTDEQYF

clone_size: -
j_call: TRBJ2-7
v_call: TRBV30
d_call: TRBD1
cdr3_nt: TGTGCCTGGAGTGACGGGACAGTATACTACGAGCAGTACTTC
cdr3_aa: CAWSDGTVYYEQYF

clone_size: -
j_call: TRBJ1-4
v_call: TRBV5-6
d_call: TRBD1
cdr3_nt: TGTGCCAGCAGAGGAGCCTGGGACAGCGTTAATGAAAAACTGTTTTTT
cdr3_aa: CASRGAWDSVNEKLFF

clone_size: -
j_call: TRBJ2-3
v_call: TRBV7-3
d_call: TRBD2
cdr3_nt: TGTGCCAGCAGCTTACTAGCGGGGACGACCACAGATACGCAGTATTTT
cdr3_aa: CASSLLAGTTTDTQYF

clone_size: -
j_call: TRBJ2-1
v_call: TRBV20-1
d_call: -
cdr3_nt: TGCAGTGCAGCAGGGCCCAATGAGCAGTTCTTC
cdr3_aa: CSAAGPNEQFF

clone_size: -
j_call: TRBJ2-5
v_call: TRBV6-1
d_call: TRBD1
cdr3_nt: TGTGCCAGCAGGGACAGGGGGCTCGAAGAGCAGTACTTC
cdr3_aa: CASRDRGLEEQYF

clone_size: -
j_call: TRBJ2-5
v_call: TRBV7-6
d_call: -
cdr3_nt: TGTGCCAGCAGCTTAATGCAGGGCCAACCCCAAGAGACCCAGTACTTC
cdr3_aa: CASSLMQGQPQETQYF

clone_size: -
j_call: TRBJ1-1
v_call: TRBV7-9
d_call: -
cdr3_nt: TGTGCCAGCAGCTTAATAGAGAACACTGAAGCTTTCTTT
cdr3_aa: CASSLIENTEAFF

clone_size: -
j_call: TRBJ2-3
v_call: TRBV6-1
d_call: TRBD2
cdr3_nt: TGTGCCACGTCTAGCGGGAGGGCCGGAGATACGCAGTATTTT
cdr3_aa: CATSSGRAGDTQYF

clone_size: -
j_call: TRBJ1-5
v_call: TRBV6-1
d_call: -
cdr3_nt: TGTGCCAGCAGTGCTAACAGGGATCAGCCCCAGCATTTT
cdr3_aa: CASSANRDQPQHF

clone_size: -
j_call: TRBJ2-1
v_call: TRBV9
d_call: -
cdr3_nt: TGTGCCAGCAGCGTAGGAGCTTATGAGCAGTTCTTC
cdr3_aa: CASSVGAYEQFF

clone_size: -
j_call: TRBJ1-1
v_call: TRBV5-1
d_call: -
cdr3_nt: TGCGCCAGCAGCCCCCGGGGGGGGGAGAACACTGAAGCTTTCTTT
cdr3_aa: CASSPRGGENTEAFF

clone_size: once
j_call: TRBJ2-7
v_call: TRBV2
d_call: -
cdr3_nt: TGTGCCATTGAGGCGGGGAACAATTCCTACGAGCAGTACTTC
cdr3_aa: CAIEAGNNSYEQYF

clone_size: -
j_call: TRBJ2-3
v_call: TRBV5-6
d_call: TRBD2
cdr3_nt: TGTGCCAGCAGCCGTTTAAGCGGGATGGTGGCAGATACGCAGTATTTT
cdr3_aa: CASSRLSGMVADTQYF

clone_size: -
j_call: TRBJ1-2
v_call: TRBV10-3
d_call: TRBD1
cdr3_nt: TGTGCCATCAGTCCCTTCTTTCCTGGGACAGGATCAGCTAACTATGGCTACACCTTC
cdr3_aa: CAISPFFPGTGSANYGYTF

clone_size: -
j_call: TRBJ2-7
v_call: TRBV18
d_call: TRBD1
cdr3_nt: TGTGCCAGCTCACCAACAGGGGGCACTTCCTACGAGCAGTACTTC
cdr3_aa: CASSPTGGTSYEQYF

clone_size: -
j_call: TRBJ1-2
v_call: TRBV2
d_call: TRBD1
cdr3_nt: TGTGCCAGCTTAACTACAGGGGGATCTTTCTTCTACACCTTC
cdr3_aa: CASLTTGGSFFYTF

clone_size: -
j_call: TRBJ2-1
v_call: TRBV21-1
d_call: -
cdr3_nt: TGTGCCAGATCCCCCACTAGCGGGAGGGATGAGCAGTTCTTC
cdr3_aa: CARSPTSGRDEQFF

clone_size: few
j_call: TRBJ2-7
v_call: TRBV6-1
d_call: TRBD1
cdr3_nt: TGTGCCAGCAGACCCGGGACAGGGACCTACGAGCAGTACTTC
cdr3_aa: CASRPGTGTYEQYF

clone_size: once
j_call: TRBJ2-1
v_call: TRBV10-3
d_call: -
cdr3_nt: TGTGCCGTCTCCATGGGGAGCTCCTACAATGAGCAGTTCTTC
cdr3_aa: CAVSMGSSYNEQFF

clone_size: few
j_call: TRBJ2-3
v_call: TRBV19
d_call: -
cdr3_nt: TGTGCCAGTACTTTCGGGATCGCGGGGAGTAGGACAGATACGCAGTATTTT
cdr3_aa: CASTFGIAGSRTDTQYF

clone_size: -
j_call: TRBJ2-1
v_call: TRBV2
d_call: -
cdr3_nt: TGTGCCAGCGGAGGAGGAAGCTCCTACAATGAGCAGTTCTTC
cdr3_aa: CASGGGSSYNEQFF

clone_size: once
j_call: TRBJ2-7
v_call: TRBV5-5
d_call: TRBD1
cdr3_nt: TGTGCCAGCAGCTTGGTCGGGACAGGGGTCGAGCAGTACTTC
cdr3_aa: CASSLVGTGVEQYF

clone_size: -
j_call: TRBJ1-1
v_call: TRBV5-4
d_call: TRBD1
cdr3_nt: TGTGCCAGCAGCCGGACAGGGATGAACACTGAAGCTTTCTTT
cdr3_aa: CASSRTGMNTEAFF

clone_size: few
j_call: TRBJ2-3
v_call: TRBV9
d_call: -
cdr3_nt: TGTGCCAGCAGCGTAGGACAGAAAGATACGCAGTATTTT
cdr3_aa: CASSVGQKDTQYF

clone_size: once
j_call: TRBJ1-2
v_call: TRBV30
d_call: -
cdr3_nt: TGTGCCTGGAGATGGCTGCGGAACTATGGCTACACCTTC
cdr3_aa: CAWRWLRNYGYTF

clone_size: -
j_call: TRBJ2-7
v_call: TRBV6-5
d_call: -
cdr3_nt: TGTGCCAGCAGTTATAGGATAGCGGAGATCTACGAGCAGTACTTC
cdr3_aa: CASSYRIAEIYEQYF

clone_size: -
j_call: TRBJ1-2
v_call: TRBV27
d_call: -
cdr3_nt: TGTGCCAGCAGTTTCAGGGCCGCGGCTGATGGCTACACCTTC
cdr3_aa: CASSFRAAADGYTF

clone_size: -
j_call: TRBJ2-3
v_call: TRBV10-3
d_call: TRBD1
cdr3_nt: TGTGCCATCAGTCGAACGGGACAGGGGGGCACAGATACGCAGTATTTT
cdr3_aa: CAISRTGQGGTDTQYF

clone_size: -
j_call: TRBJ1-2
v_call: TRBV10-3
d_call: TRBD1
cdr3_nt: TGTGCCATCAGTGAGTCTTTCGGGACAGGAGCTAACTATGGCTACACCTTC
cdr3_aa: CAISESFGTGANYGYTF